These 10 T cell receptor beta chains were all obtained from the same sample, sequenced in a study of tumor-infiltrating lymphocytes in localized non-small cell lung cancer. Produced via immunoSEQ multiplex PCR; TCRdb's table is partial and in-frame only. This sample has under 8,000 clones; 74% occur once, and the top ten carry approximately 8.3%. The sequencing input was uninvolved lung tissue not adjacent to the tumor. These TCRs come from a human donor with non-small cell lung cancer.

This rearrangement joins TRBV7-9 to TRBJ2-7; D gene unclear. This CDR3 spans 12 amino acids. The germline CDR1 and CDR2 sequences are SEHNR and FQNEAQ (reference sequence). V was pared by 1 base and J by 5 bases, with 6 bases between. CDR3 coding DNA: TGTGCCAGCAGCTTAGTGGTCCACGAGCAGTACTTC. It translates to CASSLVVHEQYF.

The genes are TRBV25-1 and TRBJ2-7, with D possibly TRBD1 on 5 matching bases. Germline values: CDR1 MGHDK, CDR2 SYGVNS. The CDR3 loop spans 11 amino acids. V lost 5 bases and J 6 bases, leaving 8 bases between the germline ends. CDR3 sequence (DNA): TGTGCCAGCAGTTCCCAGGGCGAGCAGTACTTC. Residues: CASSSQGEQYF.

CDR3 in amino acids: CASSQDYDFNQPQHF. CDR3 in DNA: TGCGCCAGCAGCCAAGATTACGATTTTAATCAGCCCCAGCATTTT. This sequence joins TRBV4-3 and TRBJ1-5; D is undetermined. The germline V and J ends were trimmed by 0 bases and 4 bases, with 10 bases remaining between them. The CDR3 has 15 residues. The germline V gene encodes CDR1 LGHNA and CDR2 YSLEER.

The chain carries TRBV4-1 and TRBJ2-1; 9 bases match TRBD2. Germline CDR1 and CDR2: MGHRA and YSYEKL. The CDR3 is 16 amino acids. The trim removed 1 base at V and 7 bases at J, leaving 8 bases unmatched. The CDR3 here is CASSQGVAGDRNEQFF. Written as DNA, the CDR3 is TGCGCCAGCAGCCAAGGGGTAGCGGGAGATCGGAATGAGCAGTTCTTC.

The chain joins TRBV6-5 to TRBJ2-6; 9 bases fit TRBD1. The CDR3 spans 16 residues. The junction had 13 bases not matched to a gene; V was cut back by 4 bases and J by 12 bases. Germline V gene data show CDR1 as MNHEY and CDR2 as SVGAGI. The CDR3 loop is CASSWTGAGTGVVLTF. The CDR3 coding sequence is TGTGCCAGCAGTTGGACAGGGGCAGGAACGGGAGTCGTCCTGACTTTC.

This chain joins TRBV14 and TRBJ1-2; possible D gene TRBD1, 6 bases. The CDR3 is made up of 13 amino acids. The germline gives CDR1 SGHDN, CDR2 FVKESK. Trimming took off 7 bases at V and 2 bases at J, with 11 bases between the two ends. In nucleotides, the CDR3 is TGTGCCAGCAAAGGGGGGGGGAACTATGGCTACACCTTC. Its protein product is CASKGGGNYGYTF.

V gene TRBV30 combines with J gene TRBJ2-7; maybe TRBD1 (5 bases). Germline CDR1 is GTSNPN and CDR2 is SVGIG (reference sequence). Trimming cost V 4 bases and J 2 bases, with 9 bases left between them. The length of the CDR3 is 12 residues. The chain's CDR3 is CAWKDTAYEQYF. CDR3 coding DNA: TGTGCCTGGAAGGACACGGCCTACGAGCAGTACTTC.

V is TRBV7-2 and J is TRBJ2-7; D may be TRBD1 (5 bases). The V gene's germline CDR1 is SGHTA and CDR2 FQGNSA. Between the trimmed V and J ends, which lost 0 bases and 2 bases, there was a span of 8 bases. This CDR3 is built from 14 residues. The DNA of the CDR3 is TGTGCCAGCAGCTTAGCAACAGGTCCCTACGAGCAGTACTTC. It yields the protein CASSLATGPYEQYF.

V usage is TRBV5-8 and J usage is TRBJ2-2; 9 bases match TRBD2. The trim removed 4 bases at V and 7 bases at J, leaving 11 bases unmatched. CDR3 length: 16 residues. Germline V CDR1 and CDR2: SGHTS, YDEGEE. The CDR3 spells CASSISQTSGFGELFF. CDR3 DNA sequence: TGTGCCAGCAGCATATCCCAGACTAGCGGTTTCGGGGAGCTGTTTTTT.

The CDR3 here is CSAMGQGIGETQYF. The CDR3 region has the DNA TGCAGCGCGATGGGACAGGGTATTGGGGAGACCCAGTACTTC. The chain combines TRBV29-1 with TRBJ2-5, with 9 nucleotides matching TRBD1. Germline V lookup: CDR1 SQVTM, CDR2 ANQGSEA. The CDR3 is 14 residues long. V shed 7 bases, J shed 5 bases, and the junction held 11 bases outside the gene matches.